This T cell receptor (beta chain) emerged from a study of cytomegalovirus exposure and HLA in healthy donors (dated by TCRdb to 2017 to 2019). At the level of the whole study: The 666 repertoires of the first cohort and the 120 validation repertoires were produced on the same platform, according to a later analysis. The study aimed to test whether cataloging public T cell receptors could reveal signatures of past pathogen exposure. Along with the approximately 670-subject first cohort, a separate validation cohort of over 90 different subjects was used. The study combined high-throughput TCR immunosequencing, statistical association of individual TCRs with disease status, and machine learning to predict cytomegalovirus infection status. Study-wide conclusions, independent of this receptor: Cytomegalovirus status was reported to be diagnosed by the classifier with high specificity and sensitivity in both the original and validation cohorts. Of the cluster scores, roughly 93% were above 0 in a later analysis, which found that TCRs clustered in the first cohort also tended to co-occur in the roughly 130 validation repertoires. Most TCR sequences were seen in very few donors, while some public TCRs were found in many individuals. According to the authors, the approach could potentially be generalized to other disease states and immunological phenotypes. A later analysis had no HLA typing for the validation cohort, so co-occurrence there was scored across all 110 or so repertoires. A total of 150 or so TCR beta chains were listed by the study as associated with cytomegalovirus. In vitro tests confirmed that a few of the cytomegalovirus-associated TCR beta chains recognize cytomegalovirus antigens.

The library was produced with the immunoSEQ multiplex PCR assay. In the paper's pipeline: To diagnose cytomegalovirus status from the catalog of TCR beta chain sequences, a statistical classification framework was built. In its TCRdb copy, this immuneACCESS table keeps in-frame sequences only and misses some clones. Where compared with another copy, unresolved V genes explain less than half of these, and the others have no known cause. Clonal size and the V and J genes are those of that table, whereas D and trimming came from the DNA. The sample table lists 130,000 to 150,000 clones, about 87% of them with a count of one. Around 6% of the sample lies in the top ten. The cysteine opens and the phenylalanine closes a CDR3 of 13 amino acids. Only CDR3 DNA remains: 39 bases, in frame from the first base. V lost 7 bases and J lost 2 bases; the stretch between them is 12 bases long. The germline V gene specifies SNHLY as CDR1 and FYNNEI as CDR2.

Remarks on this clone: It lacks a known antigen. No much larger clonotype is one base removed from it; base qualities were not supplied.

The donors were included in the validation cohort of roughly 130 subjects, a group kept apart from the roughly 670-subject first cohort. This TCR was sampled from a woman under 40 in good health and CMV-seropositive. The rearranged segments are TRBV2 and TRBJ2-7; the D gene is possibly TRBD2, with 7 bases matching. Sequenced: PBMCs. The nucleotide sequence reads TGTGCCAGCAATGGCGGGGGCACCTACGAGCAGTACTTC. This yields the protein CASNGGGTYEQYF.